Detailed here is one T cell receptor beta chain. Its antigen specificity is not known. No base-level quality is on record; no much larger clone is a single base apart. Sequences DFQATT (CDR1) and SNEGSKA (CDR2) are obtained from the germline V gene (reference sequence). The CDR3 numbers 14 residues from cysteine through phenylalanine. CDR3 DNA is the only sequence kept; it has 42 bases, read in frame from the first base. Library prep was done by 5' RACE. Sequencing instrument: Illumina HiSeq 2000. A universal primer binding site was introduced by template switching, and a unique molecular identifier was present in the final cDNA, enabling accurate counting of TCR cDNA molecules. First-strand cDNA for TCR alpha and beta chains was synthesized from specific primers in the conserved constant-segment region. To control for contamination, each cDNA library was double barcoded with a SMART-Mk sample barcode plus Illumina barcodes. TruSeq adapter sequences and Illumina sample barcodes were added in two successive PCR steps. TCR alpha and beta cDNA libraries were sequenced on the Illumina HiSeq platform with custom primers. Per the original workflow: Raw reads were processed with MiGEC to extract unique molecular identifiers, and MiXCR was used to determine CDR3 positions. For each individual, recombination models were inferred using an EM algorithm with the repgenHMM and IGoR tools. The tcR package in R was used for shared clonotype analysis, with sharing normalized by the product of cloneset sizes. To study raw recombination without the effects of thymic and clonal selection, out-of-frame nonproductive sequences were analyzed. TCRdb redid the processing of the public reads, applying fastp at Q25 and MiXCR, and retained in-frame beta chains. Rows matching on CDR3 protein sequence are summarized as one entry with the most common DNA and genes. TCRdb's processing, not the authors' own work, is the source of the V and J calls. This sample gives about 520,000 distinct CDR3 sequences in total; about 20% of them show up just once. The ten biggest clones cover roughly 0.9% of the sample.

This sample is drawn from a study of identical twins (TCRdb year 2016). In terms of the full investigation: To test whether fetal clonotypes persist, the study used deep sequencing on TCR alpha and beta repertoires from monozygotic twins, unrelated adults of various ages, and cord blood. To rule out contamination, the twin experiments were replicated at different times with different library preparation protocols.

Every donor in the study was a healthy Caucasian. Three pairs of female monozygotic twins, all aged roughly 18 to 29 years, were included in the twin cohort. Positive isolation kits from Invitrogen were used to isolate the CD4+ and CD8+ T cell populations. Points the paper makes about the study in general: Abundant cord blood beta clonotypes had fewer insertions, young adult naive repertoires showed a similar but weaker trend, and memory repertoires showed no such trend. Zero-insertion analyses could be partly confounded by invariant T cells such as MAIT and iNKT, although diverse VJ usage argued against such confounding for most clonotypes. In beta out-of-frame sequences, excess twin sharing was weaker, because having fewer shared sequences lowered the signal-to-noise ratio. Because the same donors could not be followed over many years, the conclusions depended on cross-sectional statistical analysis. Recombination models systematically underestimated out-of-frame TCR alpha sharing in monozygotic twins but agreed with sharing between unrelated individuals. Compared with coincidental sharing between unrelated individuals, out-of-frame TCR alpha sequences shared between twins had an excess of sequences with low generation probability.

This sample was also put to use in a study of T cells expressing NK-cell markers. According to the second study: In sorted CD3+CD56+NKG2C+, CD3+CD56+NKG2C- and CD3+CD56-NKG2C+ T-cell subsets from several donors, TCR beta-chain repertoires were profiled. Of the eight sequenced donors, seven were found to be HCMV-seropositive and one was found to be HCMV-seronegative. To restrict sorting to alphabetaTCR-expressing T cells, an anti-gammadeltaTCR antibody was added in several experiments. In six donors, the dominant CD3+CD56+NKG2C+ clonotypes ranked among the top 10 CD8+ clonotypes, making up 1.0-7.0% of CD8+ T cells. Those dominant clonotypes were again the most abundant among CD3+CD56-NKG2C+ cells in a handful of donors, at roughly 25-60.1%. Whether the expanded NKG2C-expressing T cell clones were specific for HCMV antigens was left unclear. The study sequenced eight donors, all healthy volunteers chosen at random: three men and five women. HCMV-specific IgG was detected in serum with a commercial ELISA kit to determine HCMV serostatus. MIGEC was used to demultiplex reads and group the reads by UMI, and MiTCR was used to assemble and quantify clonotypes. To remove erroneous sequences, TCR cDNA sequences were retained only when supported by two or more reads. Downstream repertoire analysis used the tcR package, and clonotypes were matched across fractions by CDR3 nucleotide sequence plus V segment. VDJmatch was used to annotate antigen specificity against VDJdb, with one amino acid substitution in CDR3 allowed.

Sequencing used CD4+ T cells sorted from blood. This receptor was taken from a woman between 18 and 29 years old in good health. The rearranged chain carries TRBV20-1 and TRBJ2-3; possibly the D gene is TRBD1, per 5 matching bases. The DNA sequence is given as TGCAGCGCACAGGAGCCGACCCGCACAGATACGCAGTATTTT. This sequence encodes CSAQEPTRTDTQYF.